The rows below give T cell receptor beta chains drawn from one sample of a study of response to subunit inactivated influenza vaccine. TCRdb independently ran MiXCR on the RT-PCR reads; one entry per CDR3 protein. This sample has fewer than 600,000 distinct CDR3 sequences, with roughly 7.9% found just once. This material consisted of PBMCs from blood, taken less than 30 months after vaccination. Receptor source: a man aged 45 to 75 who received an inactivated influenza vaccine. The CDR3 runs from the conserved cysteine through the conserved F or W. D genes are given only for firm matches. Expanded clones are given a class, and other clones once, few, many or no size at all.

clone_size	v_call	d_call	j_call	cdr3_length	cdr3_nt	cdr3_aa
many	TRBV20-1	-	TRBJ2-7	14	TGCAGTGCTAGAGGTTACAGGGCATCCGACGAGCAGTACTTC	CSARGYRASDEQYF
many	TRBV29-1	TRBD1	TRBJ2-2	13	TGCAGCGCTGAGGGGGCCCGCACCGGGGAGCTGTTTTTT	CSAEGARTGELFF
few	TRBV29-1	-	TRBJ1-2	12	TGCAGCGTTTTCGACGGGGTGAGGGGCTACACCTTC	CSVFDGVRGYTF
few	TRBV7-9	-	TRBJ1-1	15	TGTGCCAGCAGCTCAAGTGGGGGCTACCGCACTGAAGCTTTCTTT	CASSSSGGYRTEAFF
-	TRBV5-1	-	TRBJ1-2	13	TGCGCCAGCAGCTTGGCCTCTTTCGATGGCTACACCTTC	CASSLASFDGYTF
few	TRBV29-1	TRBD2	TRBJ2-1	13	TGCAGCGGGACTAGCGGGGGGCTGGGTGAGCAGTTCTTC	CSGTSGGLGEQFF
many	TRBV6-2/TRBV6-3	TRBD2	TRBJ2-1	18	TGTGCCAGCACCTCAACTTTACTGCCTAGCGGGAGGAACAATGAGCAGTTCTTC	CASTSTLLPSGRNNEQFF
few	TRBV28	-	TRBJ1-2	15	TGTGCCAGCAGTTTGAGTGGGGCGCGGTTGAAGGGCTACACCTTC	CASSLSGARLKGYTF
-	TRBV12-3/TRBV12-4	-	TRBJ1-1	15	TGTGCCAGCAGTTTCCAGGGACTTCCGAACACTGAAGCTTTCTTT	CASSFQGLPNTEAFF
-	TRBV12-3/TRBV12-4	-	TRBJ1-5	12	TGTGCCAGCAGTTTAAATATTCAGCCCCAGCATTTT	CASSLNIQPQHF
few	TRBV7-2	-	TRBJ2-5	14	TGTGCCAGCAGCTTCGGGCCAGCGCAAGAGACCCAGTACTTC	CASSFGPAQETQYF
-	TRBV5-1	TRBD1	TRBJ1-2	15	TGCGCCAGCAGCTTGTTGGGACAGACTAACTATGGCTACACCTTC	CASSLLGQTNYGYTF
few	TRBV6-2/TRBV6-3	TRBD1	TRBJ1-3	15	TGTGCCAGCAGCCGGGACAGGGTGACTGGAAACACCATATATTTT	CASSRDRVTGNTIYF
few	TRBV6-1	-	TRBJ2-5	13	TGTGCCAGCAGCATTAGCGGTGGGGGGACCCAGTACTTC	CASSISGGGTQYF
few	TRBV28	TRBD1	TRBJ2-1	14	TGTGCCAGCAGTTTTGGGGACAGAATTAATGAGCAGTTCTTC	CASSFGDRINEQFF
-	TRBV20-1	TRBD2	TRBJ2-1	14	TGCAGTGCTGATCTAGCGGGCGACGCCGATGAGCAGTTCTTC	CSADLAGDADEQFF
-	TRBV29-1	-	TRBJ1-1	12	TGCAGCGTTGATCCGGGGTTGACTGAAGCTTTCTTT	CSVDPGLTEAFF
many	TRBV20-1	TRBD1	TRBJ1-6	15	TGCAGTGCTATTGACAGGGGAGTGGGTGTTTCACCCCTCCACTTT	CSAIDRGVGVSPLHF
few	TRBV20-1	TRBD1	TRBJ1-4	17	TGCAGTGCTAGAGAGGGAAACCGGGACAGGGGACATGAAAAACTGTTTTTT	CSAREGNRDRGHEKLFF
-	TRBV6-5	TRBD1	TRBJ1-2	14	TGTGCCAGCAGCTATACAGGGGGCGGCTATGGCTACACCTTC	CASSYTGGGYGYTF
many	TRBV28	-	TRBJ2-5	15	TGTGCCAGCAGTCAGGCCCGAGGGGCGGGGGAGACCCAGTACTTC	CASSQARGAGETQYF
many	TRBV2	TRBD2	TRBJ2-3	15	TGTGCCAGCAAAAGACTAGCGGGAAACGCAGATACGCAGTATTTT	CASKRLAGNADTQYF
few	TRBV7-9	TRBD1	TRBJ2-1	14	TGTGCCAGCAGCTTAAATTCCCAAGGGACAGCGCCGTTCTTC	CASSLNSQGTAPFF
many	TRBV7-3	TRBD1	TRBJ2-3	16	TGTGCCAGCAGCTCCCAGGGGGCGGGTAACACAGATACGCAGTATTTT	CASSSQGAGNTDTQYF
-	TRBV20-1	-	TRBJ1-1	14	TGCAGTGCTAGCGGGACACCCTCTTGGGCTGAAGCTTTCTTT	CSASGTPSWAEAFF
-	TRBV7-2	TRBD2	TRBJ2-7	13	TGTGCCAGCGGTCGGCGGGAGCCCTACGAGCAGTACTTC	CASGRREPYEQYF
-	TRBV4-3	-	TRBJ1-2	14	TGCGCCAGCAGCCAAGAGGCAGAAAACTATGGCTACACCTTC	CASSQEAENYGYTF
many	TRBV25-1	TRBD2	TRBJ2-2	15	TGTGCCAGCAGCAGAGGGACTAAAAGCACCGGGGAGCTGTTTTTT	CASSRGTKSTGELFF
-	TRBV7-8	-	TRBJ2-7	14	TGTGCCAGCAGCAAACAGGCAGATCCCTACGAGCAGTACTTC	CASSKQADPYEQYF
many	TRBV29-1	TRBD1	TRBJ2-2	14	TGCAGCGTTGGAGGGGGCCGCAACACCGGGGAGCTGTTTTTT	CSVGGGRNTGELFF
-	TRBV5-1	-	TRBJ2-6	17	TGCGCCAGCAGCTTGGCCAGTGGGGCGCGCGGGGCCAACGTCCTGACTTTC	CASSLASGARGANVLTF
many	TRBV5-5	TRBD1	TRBJ2-2	16	TGTGCCAGCAGCCCCCCGGGACAGGGAGTCCACGGGGAGCTGTTTTTT	CASSPPGQGVHGELFF
many	TRBV6-1	TRBD1	TRBJ1-5	17	TGTGCCAGCAGTCCCTCTTTTACAGGGGGCATCACTCAGCCCCAGCATTTT	CASSPSFTGGITQPQHF
-	TRBV6-2/TRBV6-3	-	TRBJ2-5	14	TGTGCCACCAGAGCCTGGACGGGGGAAGAGACCCAGTACTTC	CATRAWTGEETQYF
few	TRBV11-2	TRBD1	TRBJ2-6	20	TGTGCCAGCAGCCCTTTTCCCTCGACAGGGGAAGACTCTGGGGCCAACGTCCTGACTTTC	CASSPFPSTGEDSGANVLTF
few	TRBV3-1	-	TRBJ2-5	13	TGTGCCAGCAGCTCTAGCGATCAAGAGACCCAGTACTTC	CASSSSDQETQYF
-	TRBV10-3	-	TRBJ2-7	15	TGTGCCATCTCTAACAACCGGGAACAGCTTGGGGAGCAGTACTTC	CAISNNREQLGEQYF
-	TRBV7-2	TRBD1	TRBJ1-5	14	TGTGCCAGCAGAGACCGGGACAGCAATGGGCCCCAGCATTTT	CASRDRDSNGPQHF
-	TRBV5-6	TRBD1	TRBJ2-7	17	TGTGCCAGCAGCTTGGGACAGGGTGGGCGATATTACTACGAGCAGTACTTC	CASSLGQGGRYYYEQYF
-	TRBV12-3/TRBV12-4	TRBD2	TRBJ2-1	17	TGTGCCAGCAGTCCGCCGGCCGCTAGCGGGAGGGCCAATGAGCAGTTCTTC	CASSPPAASGRANEQFF
-	TRBV5-1	-	TRBJ2-3	14	TGCGCCAGCAGCCGTCCGCCCAACACAGATACGCAGTATTTT	CASSRPPNTDTQYF
-	TRBV7-2	TRBD1	TRBJ1-6	14	TGTGCCAGCAGCTCACAGGGGGCGTCGGCCCCCCTCCACTTT	CASSSQGASAPLHF
many	TRBV5-1	TRBD1	TRBJ2-5	17	TGCGCCAGCAGCTTGGGGAGGGGCGGGACAGGTGCAGAGACCCAGTACTTC	CASSLGRGGTGAETQYF
many	TRBV7-9	TRBD2	TRBJ2-1	15	TGTGCCAGCAGCTCGCAGCGGGAGGGTGGCTATGAGCAGTTCTTC	CASSSQREGGYEQFF
-	TRBV23-1	-	TRBJ2-5	13	TGCGCCAGCAGTCATCCAGTCCAAGAGACCCAGTACTTC	CASSHPVQETQYF
-	TRBV2	-	TRBJ2-7	15	TGTGCCAGCAGTGAAGTCGGGCGGGGCGCCTACGAGCAGTACTTC	CASSEVGRGAYEQYF
-	TRBV7-2	TRBD2	TRBJ2-2	15	TGTGCCAGCAGGTGGACTAGCGGGAGTAACGGGGAGCTGTTTTTT	CASRWTSGSNGELFF
many	TRBV6-2/TRBV6-3	-	TRBJ2-1	12	TGTGCCAGCAGCCCGTACTACAATGAGCAGTTCTTC	CASSPYYNEQFF
many	TRBV29-1	TRBD2	TRBJ2-1	14	TGCAGCGTTGACGGCGGGAGGATCTACAATGAGCAGTTCTTC	CSVDGGRIYNEQFF
few	TRBV10-3	-	TRBJ1-6	14	TGTGCCATCACAAAGTCGGCGAATAATTCACCCCTCCACTTT	CAITKSANNSPLHF
-	TRBV20-1	-	TRBJ2-1	17	TGCAGTGCTAGAGATTTGGAGGTGGCTGCTTTTGACAATGAGCAGTTCTTC	CSARDLEVAAFDNEQFF
-	TRBV11-2	-	TRBJ1-2	11	TGTGCCAGCAGCTTGGAAGGGGGCTACACCTTC	CASSLEGGYTF
many	TRBV12-3/TRBV12-4	-	TRBJ1-3	15	TGTGCCAGCAGGGATACAGGGAGCTCTGGAAACACCATATATTTT	CASRDTGSSGNTIYF
many	TRBV7-2	-	TRBJ2-7	15	TGTGCCAGCAGCTTACAGGCAGGGATAAACTACGAGCAGTACTTC	CASSLQAGINYEQYF
few	TRBV23-1	-	TRBJ2-5	17	TGCGCCAGCAGTCAATCGCTGGGGACTCCTGAGGTAGAGACCCAGTACTTC	CASSQSLGTPEVETQYF